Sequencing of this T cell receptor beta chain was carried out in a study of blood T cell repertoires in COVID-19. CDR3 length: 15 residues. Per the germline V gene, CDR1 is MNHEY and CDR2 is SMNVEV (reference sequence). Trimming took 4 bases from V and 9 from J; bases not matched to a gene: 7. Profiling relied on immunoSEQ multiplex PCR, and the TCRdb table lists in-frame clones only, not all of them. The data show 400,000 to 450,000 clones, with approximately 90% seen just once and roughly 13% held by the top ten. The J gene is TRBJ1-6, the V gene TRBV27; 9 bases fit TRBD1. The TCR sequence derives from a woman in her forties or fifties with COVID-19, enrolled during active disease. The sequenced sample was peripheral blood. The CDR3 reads CASSSRDRVSSPLHF. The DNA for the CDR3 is TGTGCCAGCAGTTCCCGGGACAGGGTATCTTCACCCCTCCACTTT.